The rows below give T cell receptor beta chains drawn from one sample of a study of cytomegalovirus exposure and HLA in healthy donors. Here immunoSEQ multiplex PCR was the method, and the copy in TCRdb shows in-frame clones only, minus some. There are approximately 260,000 clones in the sample; 84% occur only once, and more than 1.5% lies in the top ten. What was sequenced was PBMCs. The receptors were gathered from a woman aged 35 to 49 in good health and CMV-seropositive. Each CDR3 is given with its conserved first and last residue. Fields, in order: clone size, V gene, J gene, D gene, CDR3 DNA, CDR3 protein. The D gene is left open where the match is weak. Size is omitted from some rows. Given values are once, few, many or a class for expanded clones.

.	TRBV6-1	TRBJ2-7	.	TGTGCCAGCAGCCGACTGTTGGACAGCCCCTACGAGCAGTACTTC	CASSRLLDSPYEQYF
.	TRBV5-5	TRBJ2-7	.	TGTGCCAGCAGCCCGGACCAGGGGGAGCAGTACTTC	CASSPDQGEQYF
.	TRBV15	TRBJ2-5	.	TGTGCCACCAGCAGAGATCCCGGGGTAAGAGAGACCCAGTACTTC	CATSRDPGVRETQYF
.	TRBV19	TRBJ1-6	.	TGTGCCAGTAGTCCTACGGGGGGAAGCTCCTATAATTCACCCCTCCACTTT	CASSPTGGSSYNSPLHF
.	TRBV28	TRBJ1-5	.	TGTGCCAGCAGTTTCGGCCCCGGGGGTACCAATCAGCCCCAGCATTTT	CASSFGPGGTNQPQHF
medium-sized	TRBV6-4	TRBJ2-1	TRBD2	TGTGCCAGCAGTGGACTAGCGGGAGCCAATGAGCAGTTCTTC	CASSGLAGANEQFF
.	TRBV9	TRBJ2-1	.	TGTGCCAGCAGCGTAGAGGCGCGGCCATTAGAAAATGAGCAGTTCTTC	CASSVEARPLENEQFF
.	TRBV6-4	TRBJ1-2	TRBD1	TGTGCCAGCAGTGACCCAAGGGACAGGATTAAGTTTGGCTACACCTTC	CASSDPRDRIKFGYTF
.	TRBV28	TRBJ1-2	.	TGTGCCAGCAGCTCCCCTTCTCAGAACTATGGCTACACCTTC	CASSSPSQNYGYTF
.	TRBV27	TRBJ1-2	TRBD1	TGTGCCAGCAGAAGAGGAGGGGACAGGGCTAACTATGGCTACACCTTC	CASRRGGDRANYGYTF
once	TRBV7-9	TRBJ2-7	TRBD2	TGTGCCAGCAGCTTAGCGTGGCTAGCGGATAGCTCCTACGAGCAGTACTTC	CASSLAWLADSSYEQYF
.	TRBV10-3	TRBJ2-7	.	TGTGCCATCAGTGAGTCGATAGTAGTTATTTACGGCGAGCAGTACTTC	CAISESIVVIYGEQYF
.	TRBV29-1	TRBJ2-7	.	TGCAGCGTCGCGAGGGCTAGCAGACTTCTAAGCTACGAGCAGTACTTC	CSVARASRLLSYEQYF
.	TRBV5-4	TRBJ1-1	.	TGTGCCAGCAGGCCCTGGGGGGGGGACCGAGCTTTCTTT	CASRPWGGDRAFF
.	TRBV29-1	TRBJ1-1	.	TGCAGCGTTGGTCAGGGTGAAGCTTTCTTT	CSVGQGEAFF
.	TRBV7-3	TRBJ2-2	.	TGTGCCAGCAGCACTCCCTCCGGGGAGCTGTTTTTT	CASSTPSGELFF
.	TRBV7-9	TRBJ1-6	.	TGTGCCAGCAGCTTAGGTCCAGGCGATCTTTCACCCCTCCACTTT	CASSLGPGDLSPLHF
.	TRBV7-8	TRBJ2-2	.	TGTGCCAGCAGCCCCCAGTCGGGGTTCAGGGGAGTAACCGGGGAGCTGTTTTTT	CASSPQSGFRGVTGELFF
.	TRBV27	TRBJ1-5	TRBD1	TGTGCCAGCAGTTTTTTCTGGCCGGGGGGCGGGACAGGGAGCAATCAGCCCCAGCATTTT	CASSFFWPGGGTGSNQPQHF
.	TRBV6-5	TRBJ2-7	TRBD1	TGTGCCAGCAGTTACTCGGGACAGCGATACGAGCAGTACTTC	CASSYSGQRYEQYF